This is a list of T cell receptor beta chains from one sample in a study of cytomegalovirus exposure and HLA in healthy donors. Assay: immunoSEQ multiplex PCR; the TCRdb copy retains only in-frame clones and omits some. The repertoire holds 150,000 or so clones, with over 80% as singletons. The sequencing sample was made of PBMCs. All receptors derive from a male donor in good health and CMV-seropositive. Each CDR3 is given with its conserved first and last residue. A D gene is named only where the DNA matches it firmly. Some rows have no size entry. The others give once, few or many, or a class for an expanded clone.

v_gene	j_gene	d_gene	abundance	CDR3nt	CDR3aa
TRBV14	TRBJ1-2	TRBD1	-	TGTGCCAGCAGCCAAGGGGACAGCACCTATGGCTACACCTTC	CASSQGDSTYGYTF
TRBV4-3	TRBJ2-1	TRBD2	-	TGCGCCAGCAGCCAAGTCGTGAGACTAGCGGGAGGAGGCGAGCAGTTCTTC	CASSQVVRLAGGGEQFF
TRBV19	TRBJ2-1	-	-	TGTGCCAGTAGTATTGGGTCAGGGTACTACAATGAGCAGTTCTTC	CASSIGSGYYNEQFF
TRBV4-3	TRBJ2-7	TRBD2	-	TGCGCCAGCAGCCGCACAGCGGGGTACTCCTACGAGCAGTACTTC	CASSRTAGYSYEQYF
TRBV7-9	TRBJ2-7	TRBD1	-	TGTTCCAGCAGCTTAGCGAGGGGGACAGGCGCCTACGAGCAGTACTTC	CSSSLARGTGAYEQYF
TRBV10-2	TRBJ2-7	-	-	TGCGCCAGCAGTGAAATCCGGAAAAGTAGCGAGCAGTACTTC	CASSEIRKSSEQYF
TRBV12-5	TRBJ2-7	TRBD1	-	TGTGCTAGTGGTACGGGGACAGGGCTTCACTACGAGCAGTACTTC	CASGTGTGLHYEQYF
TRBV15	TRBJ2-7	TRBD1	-	TGTGCCACCAGCAGACCAACGGACAGGGGACTCTACGAGCAGTACTTC	CATSRPTDRGLYEQYF
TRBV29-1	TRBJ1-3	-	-	TGCAGCGTTCGTTTCAGGGAAGGCTCTGGAAACACCATATATTTT	CSVRFREGSGNTIYF
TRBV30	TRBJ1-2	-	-	TGTGCCTGGAGCCTAGGGGCGAACTATGGCTACACCTTC	CAWSLGANYGYTF
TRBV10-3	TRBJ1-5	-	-	TGTGCCATCAGTGCGTATAGCAATCAGCCCCAGCATTTT	CAISAYSNQPQHF
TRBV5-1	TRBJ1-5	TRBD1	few	TGCGCCAGCAGCGCCGGGACAGGGAGCAATCAGCCCCAGCATTTT	CASSAGTGSNQPQHF
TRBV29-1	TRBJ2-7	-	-	TGCAGCGTTAGGCTAGACGAGTCCTACGAGCAGTACTTC	CSVRLDESYEQYF
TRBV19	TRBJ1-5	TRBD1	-	TGTGCCAGTAGCGGACAGGGGGCCGGAGCCCAGCATTTT	CASSGQGAGAQHF
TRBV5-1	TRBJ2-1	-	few	TGCGCCAGCAGCTTCTCCGGGTACCGTGAGCAGTTCTTC	CASSFSGYREQFF
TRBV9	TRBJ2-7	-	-	TGTGCCAGCAGCGTAGGTCCGGGAACAACCTACGAGCAGTACTTC	CASSVGPGTTYEQYF
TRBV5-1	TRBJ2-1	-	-	TGCGCCAGCAGCTTATCTCTGAATGAGCAGTTCTTC	CASSLSLNEQFF
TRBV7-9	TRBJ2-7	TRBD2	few	TGTTCCAGCAGCGCACGACTAGCGGGAGCCCTCTCCTACGAGCAGTACTTC	CSSSARLAGALSYEQYF
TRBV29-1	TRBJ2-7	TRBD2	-	TGCAGCGCCCAAAGGCTAGCGGGCCACGAGCAGTACTTC	CSAQRLAGHEQYF
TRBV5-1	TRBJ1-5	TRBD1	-	TGCGCCAGCAGCTTGGTAACAGGGGGGGCCCAGCATTTT	CASSLVTGGAQHF
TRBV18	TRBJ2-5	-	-	TGTGCCAGCTCACCCGCGGAAGAGACCCAGTACTTC	CASSPAEETQYF
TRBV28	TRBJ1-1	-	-	TGTGCCAGCAGTTTAGCGGGCGCTGAAGCTTTCTTT	CASSLAGAEAFF
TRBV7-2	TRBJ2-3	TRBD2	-	TGTGCCAGCAGCTTCCGCGGGAGGGCCGGCACAGATACGCAGTATTTT	CASSFRGRAGTDTQYF
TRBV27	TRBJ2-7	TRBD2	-	TGTGCCAGCAGGTTCGGGACTAGCGGGAGTAAAGAGTACTTC	CASRFGTSGSKEYF
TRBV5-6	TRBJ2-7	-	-	TGTGCCAGCAGCCATGCCAGGTACTCCTACGAGCAGTACTTC	CASSHARYSYEQYF
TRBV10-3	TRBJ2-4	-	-	TGTGCCATCAGTGACCCTGGGATAGGAGGATATATCTTC	CAISDPGIGGYIF
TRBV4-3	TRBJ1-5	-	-	TGCGCCAGCAGCCAAGAAAGACTCTTGCGCGACCCCCAGCATTTT	CASSQERLLRDPQHF
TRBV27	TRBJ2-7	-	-	TGTGCCAGCAGTTTTGGGATGGGACTCCAGCCCTACGAGCAGTACTTC	CASSFGMGLQPYEQYF
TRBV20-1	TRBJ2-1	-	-	TGCAGTGCTAGAGAAAGGAGTGAGCAGTTCTTC	CSARERSEQFF
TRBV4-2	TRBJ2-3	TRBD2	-	TGTGCCAGCAGCCAGGCGCTTCGTAGCGGGGCAGATACGCAGTATTTT	CASSQALRSGADTQYF
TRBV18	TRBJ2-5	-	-	TGTGCCAGCTCACCGCTCAAAAGCGGGGAGACCCAGTACTTC	CASSPLKSGETQYF
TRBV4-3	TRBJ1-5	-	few	TGCGCCAGCAGCCAAGATTGGGGGGGCCGGAGCAATCAGCCCCAGCATTTT	CASSQDWGGRSNQPQHF
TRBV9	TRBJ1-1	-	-	TGTGCCAGCAGCCCCCGGTCGGGGACTGAAGCTTTCTTT	CASSPRSGTEAFF
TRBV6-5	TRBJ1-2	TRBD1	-	TGTGCCAGCAGCCGAGACAGGGGCCATGGCTACACCTTC	CASSRDRGHGYTF
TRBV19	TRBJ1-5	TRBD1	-	TGTGCCAGTATACCCCAGGGGGCTAGCAATCAGCCCCAGCATTTT	CASIPQGASNQPQHF
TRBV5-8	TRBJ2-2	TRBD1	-	TGTGCCAGCAGCGCCGGGACAGGGGGTCCGCCGAGTGCCGGGGAGCTGTTTTTT	CASSAGTGGPPSAGELFF
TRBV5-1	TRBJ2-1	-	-	TGCGCCAGCATCTTGGGGCAGGGATGGGGCAATGAGCAGTTCTTC	CASILGQGWGNEQFF